This TCR beta chain stems from a study of lymphopenia after photon versus proton radiotherapy. Findings and limits, study-wide: Relative stability marked proton patients; photon patients lost diversity and naive cells. Post-nadir diversity loss with photons came from oligoclonal expansion, particularly CD8+ Temra cells. Authors raise, but do not show, better survival with proton therapy.

In its sample, this clone was seen a few times. No antigen is known for it. Profiling relied on immunoSEQ multiplex PCR, and the TCRdb table lists in-frame clones only, not all of them. The repertoire holds 26,000 or so clones, about 81% seen once, with 31% in the top ten. This CDR3 has 18 residues. Between the trimmed V and J ends, which lost 3 bases and 2 bases, there was a span of 17 bases. The germline gives CDR1 KGHSH, CDR2 LQKENI. The sequencing here drew on peripheral blood, taken from a patient treated with photon-based radiotherapy. This chain connects TRBV18 to TRBJ2-6, with D possibly TRBD1 on 6 matching bases. This receptor was identified in a man in his fifties or sixties with gastric cancer. The chain's CDR3 is CASSPRKTGLAGANVLTF. In DNA, the CDR3 is TGTGCCAGCTCACCGAGAAAAACAGGGTTGGCTGGGGCCAACGTCCTGACTTTC.